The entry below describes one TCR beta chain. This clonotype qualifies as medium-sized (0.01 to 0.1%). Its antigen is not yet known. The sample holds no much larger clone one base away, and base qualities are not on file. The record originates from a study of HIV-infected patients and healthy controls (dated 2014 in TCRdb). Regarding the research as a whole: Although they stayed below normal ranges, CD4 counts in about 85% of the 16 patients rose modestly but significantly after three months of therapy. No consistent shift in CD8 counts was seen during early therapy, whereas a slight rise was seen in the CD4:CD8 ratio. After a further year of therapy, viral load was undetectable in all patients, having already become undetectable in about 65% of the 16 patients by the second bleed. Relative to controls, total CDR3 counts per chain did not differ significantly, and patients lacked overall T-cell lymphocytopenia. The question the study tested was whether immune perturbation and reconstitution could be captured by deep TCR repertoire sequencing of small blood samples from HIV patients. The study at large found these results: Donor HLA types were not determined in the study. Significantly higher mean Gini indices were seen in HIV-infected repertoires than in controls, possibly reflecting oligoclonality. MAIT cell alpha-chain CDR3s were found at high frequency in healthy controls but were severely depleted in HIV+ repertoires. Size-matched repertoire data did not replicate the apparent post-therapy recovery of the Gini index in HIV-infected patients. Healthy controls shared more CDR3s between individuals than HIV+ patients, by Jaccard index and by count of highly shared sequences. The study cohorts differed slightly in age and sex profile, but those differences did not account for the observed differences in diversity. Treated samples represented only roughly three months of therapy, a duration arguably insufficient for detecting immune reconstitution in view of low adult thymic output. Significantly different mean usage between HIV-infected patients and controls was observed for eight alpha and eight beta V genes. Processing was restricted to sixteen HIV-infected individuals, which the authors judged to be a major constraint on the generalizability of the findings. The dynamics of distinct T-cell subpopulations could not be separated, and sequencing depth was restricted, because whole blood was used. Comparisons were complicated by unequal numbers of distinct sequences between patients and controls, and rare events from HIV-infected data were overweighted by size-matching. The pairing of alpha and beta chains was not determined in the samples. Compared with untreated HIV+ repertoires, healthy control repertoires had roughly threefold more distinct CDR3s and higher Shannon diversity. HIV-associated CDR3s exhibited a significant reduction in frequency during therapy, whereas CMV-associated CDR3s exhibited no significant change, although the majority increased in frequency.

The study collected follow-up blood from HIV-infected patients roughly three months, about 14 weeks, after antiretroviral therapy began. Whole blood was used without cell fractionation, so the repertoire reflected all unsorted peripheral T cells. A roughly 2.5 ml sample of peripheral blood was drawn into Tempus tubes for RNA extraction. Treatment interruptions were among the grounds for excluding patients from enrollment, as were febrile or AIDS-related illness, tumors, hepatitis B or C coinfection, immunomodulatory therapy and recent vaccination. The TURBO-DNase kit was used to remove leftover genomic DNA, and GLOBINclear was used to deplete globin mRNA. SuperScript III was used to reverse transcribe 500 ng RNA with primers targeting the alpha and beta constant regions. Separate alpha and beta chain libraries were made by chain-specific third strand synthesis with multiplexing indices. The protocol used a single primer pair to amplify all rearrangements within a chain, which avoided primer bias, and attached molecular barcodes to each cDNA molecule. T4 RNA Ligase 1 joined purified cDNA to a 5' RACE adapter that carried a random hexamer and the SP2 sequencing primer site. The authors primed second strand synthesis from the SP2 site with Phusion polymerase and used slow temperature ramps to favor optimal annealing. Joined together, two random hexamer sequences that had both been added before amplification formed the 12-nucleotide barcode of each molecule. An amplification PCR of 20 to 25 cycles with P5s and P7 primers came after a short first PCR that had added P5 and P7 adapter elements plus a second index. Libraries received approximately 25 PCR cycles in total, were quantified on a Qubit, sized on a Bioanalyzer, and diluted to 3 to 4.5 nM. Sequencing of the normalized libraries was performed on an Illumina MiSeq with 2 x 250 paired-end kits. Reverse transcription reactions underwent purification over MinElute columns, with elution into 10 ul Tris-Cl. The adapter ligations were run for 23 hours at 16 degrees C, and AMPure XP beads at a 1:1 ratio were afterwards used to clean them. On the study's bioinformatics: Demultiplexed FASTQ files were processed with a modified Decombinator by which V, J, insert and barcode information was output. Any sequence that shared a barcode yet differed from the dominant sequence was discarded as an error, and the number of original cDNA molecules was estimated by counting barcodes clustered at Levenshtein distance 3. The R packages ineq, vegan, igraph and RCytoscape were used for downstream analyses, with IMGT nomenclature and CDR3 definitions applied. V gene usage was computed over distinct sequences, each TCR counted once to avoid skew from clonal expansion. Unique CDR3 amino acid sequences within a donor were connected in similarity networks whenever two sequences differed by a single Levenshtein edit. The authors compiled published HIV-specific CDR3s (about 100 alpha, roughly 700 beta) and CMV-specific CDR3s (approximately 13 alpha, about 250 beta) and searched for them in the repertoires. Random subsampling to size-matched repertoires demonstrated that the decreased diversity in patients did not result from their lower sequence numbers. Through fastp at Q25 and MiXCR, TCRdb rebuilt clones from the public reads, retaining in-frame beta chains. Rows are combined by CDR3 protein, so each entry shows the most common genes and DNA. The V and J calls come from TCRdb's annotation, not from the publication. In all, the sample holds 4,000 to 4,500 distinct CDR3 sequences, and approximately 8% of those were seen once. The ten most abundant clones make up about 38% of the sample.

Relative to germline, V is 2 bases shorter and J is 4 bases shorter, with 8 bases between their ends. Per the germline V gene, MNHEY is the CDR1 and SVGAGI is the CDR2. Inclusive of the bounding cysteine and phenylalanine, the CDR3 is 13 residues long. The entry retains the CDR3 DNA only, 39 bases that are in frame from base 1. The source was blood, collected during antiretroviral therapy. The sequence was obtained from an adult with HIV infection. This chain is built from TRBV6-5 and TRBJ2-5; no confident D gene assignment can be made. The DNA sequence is TGTGCCAGCAGTTACGTTCCAGGAGAGACCCAGTACTTC. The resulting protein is CASSYVPGETQYF.